One and the same sample provided the 27 T cell receptor beta chains below, sequenced in a study of cytomegalovirus exposure and HLA in healthy donors (dated by TCRdb to 2015 to 2018). The library was obtained by the immunoSEQ multiplex PCR assay. Imported from immuneACCESS, the table was reduced by TCRdb to in-frame sequences with V and J called. These copies leave out some clones; in studies compared against another copy, an unresolved V gene accounts for under half, and the cause of the remainder is not known. The sample includes about 49,000 clones, with 92% observed a single time. Roughly 1.4% of the sample is in the top ten clones. Sequencing input: PBMCs. The receptors derive from a man aged 18 to 29 in good health and CMV-seronegative.

The J gene is TRBJ2-7, the V gene TRBV19; maybe TRBD1 (5 bases). V was pared by 2 bases and J by 4 bases, with 9 bases between. The CDR3 has 13 amino acids. Germline-derived CDR1 and CDR2 are LNHDA and SQIVND (reference sequence). The CDR3 DNA follows: TGTGCCAGTAGTATACAGGGCCGATACGAGCAGTACTTC. Protein sequence: CASSIQGRYEQYF.

J is TRBJ2-7 and V is TRBV27, with 14 bases fitting TRBD2. Germline CDR1 MNHEY, CDR2 SMNVEV (reference sequence). The CDR3 is 16 amino acids. The junction had 4 bases not matched to a gene; V was cut back by 2 bases and J by 4 bases. CDR3 nucleotide sequence: TGTGCCAGCAGTTTACTGACTAGCGGGAGGGTTTACGAGCAGTACTTC. Its protein product is CASSLLTSGRVYEQYF.

CDR3 region: CAWKAPGRDNYTF. CDR3 nucleotides: TGTGCCTGGAAGGCACCCGGGAGGGATAACTACACCTTC. The chain couples TRBV30 to TRBJ1-2; D ambiguous. The CDR3 length is 13 residues. Trimming stripped 4 bases from V and 10 bases from J, with 19 bases between. The germline V gene has CDR1 GTSNPN and CDR2 SVGIG (reference sequence).

The chain joins TRBV11-2 to TRBJ2-2, with 8 bases matching TRBD1. Germline assignment: CDR1 SGHAT and CDR2 FQNNGV. The CDR3 has 16 amino acids. J lost 3 bases, V lost 1 base, and 4 bases had no gene match. The CDR3 DNA reads TGTGCCAGCAGCTTAGGGGCAGGGGGCGACACCGGGGAGCTGTTTTTT. This translates into CASSLGAGGDTGELFF.

The chain recombines TRBV5-4 with TRBJ2-7; the match to TRBD1 covers 9 bases. The CDR3 is 13 amino acids. Losses at the gene ends were 5 bases for V and 5 bases for J; bases not matched to a gene: 5. The germline CDR1 and CDR2 sequences are SGHNT and YYREEE (reference sequence). CDR3 sequence reads: CASRFGTGHEQYF. CDR3 coding DNA: TGTGCCAGCAGATTCGGGACAGGGCACGAGCAGTACTTC.

The chain carries TRBV7-9 and TRBJ2-7; the D gene is possibly TRBD1 (6 bases). The V gene's germline CDR1 is SEHNR and CDR2 FQNEAQ (reference sequence). The ends were cut back, 5 bases at V and 3 bases at J, with 17 bases in the middle. The CDR3 totals 15 residues. CDR3 sequence reads: CASSPKTGRYYEQYF. The DNA of the CDR3 is TGTGCCAGCAGCCCAAAGACAGGCCGATACTACGAGCAGTACTTC. Complete variable domain (other parts from reference TRBV7-9 and TRBJ2-7): DTGVSQNPRHKITKRGQNVTFRCDPISEHNRLYWYRQTLGQGPEFLTYFQNEAQLEKSRLLSDRFSAERPKGSFSTLEIQRTEQGDSAMYLCASSPKTGRYYEQYFGPGTRLTVT.

This chain uses TRBV6-1 with TRBJ1-5; perhaps TRBD1 as D (6 bases). The CDR3 sequence is 15 residues long. CDR1 MNHNS and CDR2 SASEGT come from the germline V gene. V was shortened by 7 bases and J by 3 bases, with 16 bases between the two germline ends. The CDR3 DNA reads TGTGCCAGCAATCCCTCGACAGGCACCAATCAGCCCCAGCATTTT. It codes for CASNPSTGTNQPQHF.

Only one count was recorded for this clone. The chain carries TRBV30 and TRBJ2-3; D remains ambiguous. The germline V gene has CDR1 GTSNPN and CDR2 SVGIG (reference sequence). The CDR3 sequence is 12 residues long. Trimming shortened V by 2 bases and J by 1 base, and 4 bases separated the two germline ends. The CDR3 spells CAWSHGTDTQYF. The CDR3 nucleotides are TGTGCCTGGAGTCATGGCACAGATACGCAGTATTTT.

The chain has TRBV5-1 and TRBJ2-5; maybe TRBD1 (5 bases). This CDR3 spans 14 amino acids. Germline V gives CDR1 SGHRS, CDR2 YFSETQ. The V end was cut by 0 bases, the J end by 7 bases, with 13 bases between. The CDR3 DNA is TGCGCCAGCAGCTTGGCCAGGGTTTTGGGGACCCAGTACTTC. This encodes CASSLARVLGTQYF.

V is TRBV2 and J is TRBJ2-3, with D perhaps matching TRBD1 (5 bases). With 1 base removed from V and 4 bases from J, the gap between germline ends came to 15 bases. Germline assignment: CDR1 SNHLY and CDR2 FYNNEI. CDR3 length: 16 residues. The CDR3 here is CASSEVLGEEADTQYF. CDR3 in DNA: TGTGCCAGCAGTGAAGTTTTAGGGGAAGAGGCAGATACGCAGTATTTT.

The chain employs TRBV5-1 and TRBJ2-1; 8 nucleotides align to TRBD2. V shed 4 bases, J shed 2 bases, and the junction held 5 bases outside the gene matches. The CDR3 runs 15 residues. From germline, CDR1 is SGHRS and CDR2 YFSETQ. CDR3 in DNA: TGCGCCAGCAGCCTCGCTAGCGGGCCCTACAATGAGCAGTTCTTC. This codes for CASSLASGPYNEQFF.

The sample holds one count of this clone. This chain joins TRBV6-1 and TRBJ1-3; D is possibly TRBD1 (6 bases). The V end lost 0 bases, the J end lost 4 bases, and 19 bases lay between the germline ends. From germline, CDR1 is MNHNS and CDR2 SASEGT. The CDR3 is made up of 18 amino acids. The CDR3 region has the DNA TGTGCCAGCAGTGAAGCCACCCCGTATCAGGGGAAGGGAAACACCATATATTTT. Translated, it gives CASSEATPYQGKGNTIYF.

V usage is TRBV2 and J usage is TRBJ2-2; 9 bases fit TRBD2. Germline V CDR1 and CDR2: SNHLY, FYNNEI. This CDR3 contains 14 residues. Trimming removed 8 bases from V and 5 bases from J; junction bases left unmatched: 6. The CDR3 loop reads CASGRLAETGELFF. CDR3 bases: TGTGCCAGCGGCCGACTAGCGGAGACCGGGGAGCTGTTTTTT.

The V and J genes are TRBV30 and TRBJ2-4; 9 bases are shared with TRBD1. J was trimmed by 8 bases and V by 4 bases; bases with no gene match: 6. The CDR3 consists of 13 residues. Per germline, CDR1 GTSNPN and CDR2 SVGIG (reference sequence). Here the CDR3 reads CAWKSQGADIQYF. The CDR3 DNA sequence: TGTGCCTGGAAATCACAGGGGGCTGACATTCAGTACTTC. The variable domain in full, completed from reference TRBV30 and TRBJ2-4, reads SQTIHQWPATLVQPVGSPLSLECTVEGTSNPNLYWYRQAAGRGLQLLFYSVGIGQISSEVPQNLSASRPQDRQFILSSKKLLLSDSGFYLCAWKSQGADIQYFGAGTRLSVL.

The rearrangement joins TRBV5-6 to TRBJ2-7; perhaps TRBD1 as D (5 bases). The V gene's germline CDR1 is SGHDT and CDR2 YYEEEE. Trimming shortened V by 2 bases and J by 0 bases, and 9 bases separated the two germline ends. The CDR3 has 14 residues. The CDR3 loop is CASSFGQGSYEQYF. CDR3 nucleotide sequence: TGTGCCAGCAGCTTCGGGCAGGGCTCCTACGAGCAGTACTTC.

The CDR3 bases are TGTGCCAGCAGCTTAGGAGCGGATTTTACAGATACGCAGTATTTT. Protein product: CASSLGADFTDTQYF. The chain has TRBV11-3 and TRBJ2-3; a possible D gene is TRBD2 (5 bases). The CDR3 contains 15 residues. CDR1 SGHNT and CDR2 YENEEA come from the germline V gene. The ends were cut back, 1 base at V and 3 bases at J, with 11 bases in the middle.

The rearrangement links TRBV28 to TRBJ2-3, with D maybe TRBD1 (5 bases). V lost 10 bases to trimming and J lost 4 bases, with 15 bases between them. This CDR3 is 13 amino acids long. CDR1 is MDHEN, CDR2 SYDVKM, per germline. In nucleotides, the CDR3 is TGTGCCAAGGCGGCAAGGGGCGCAGATACGCAGTATTTT. Protein: CAKAARGADTQYF.

This clone was recorded only once. This chain connects TRBV4-1 to TRBJ2-5; tentatively, D is TRBD2 (6 bases). V was clipped by 9 bases and J by 7 bases, with 21 bases between them. Germline CDR1 MGHRA, CDR2 YSYEKL. The CDR3 has 14 amino acids. The CDR3 loop is CASSGPDAGRTQYF. CDR3 DNA: TGCGCCAGTAGTGGGCCAGACGCGGGACGGACCCAGTACTTC.

The chain recombines TRBV29-1 with TRBJ2-3; possible D gene TRBD1, 6 bases. The CDR3 consists of 13 residues. Germline V lookup: CDR1 SQVTM, CDR2 ANQGSEA. V lost 3 bases to trimming and J lost 1 base, with 8 bases between them. Here the CDR3 DNA reads TGCAGCGTTGATTGGACAGGCACAGATACGCAGTATTTT. Translating gives CSVDWTGTDTQYF.

This clone appeared a single time. This chain joins TRBV28 and TRBJ2-7, with 12 nucleotides matching TRBD1. V was clipped by 7 bases and J by 7 bases; unmatched bases: 8. Germline V gives CDR1 MDHEN, CDR2 SYDVKM. This CDR3 has 14 residues. In DNA form, the CDR3 reads TGTGCCAGCACCCCCGGGACAGGGGGCCTGGAGCAGTACTTC. Translating it yields CASTPGTGGLEQYF. The whole variable domain, filled in from reference TRBV28 and TRBJ2-7, reads DVKVTQSSRYLVKRTGEKVFLECVQDMDHENMFWYRQDPGLGLRLIYFSYDVKMKEKGDIPEGYSVSREKKERFSLILESASTNQTSMYLCASTPGTGGLEQYFGPGTRLTVT.

The CDR3 region is CASSLLKTDQETQYF. The CDR3 nucleotides read TGTGCCAGCAGCTTGTTGAAGACAGACCAAGAGACCCAGTACTTC. This chain uses TRBV5-4 with TRBJ2-5; D possibly corresponds to TRBD1 (5 bases). Deletions cut 1 base from V and 0 bases from J, with 10 bases between. CDR1 and CDR2 (germline): SGHNT, YYREEE (reference sequence). This CDR3 is 15 amino acids long.

V is TRBV5-1 and J is TRBJ2-4, with D maybe TRBD2 (6 bases). Germline V CDR1 and CDR2: SGHRS, YFSETQ. Trimming left V 4 bases short and J 7 bases short, with 15 bases between. CDR3 length: 14 residues. The CDR3 nucleotides are TGCGCCAGCAGCCCAGTTACGGGAGAGAACATTCAGTACTTC. Translation gives CASSPVTGENIQYF.

V usage is TRBV6-1 and J usage is TRBJ2-3; D not resolved. CDR1 MNHNS and CDR2 SASEGT come from the germline V gene. V lost 3 bases and J lost 3, with 22 bases in between. The CDR3 contains 18 residues. For the CDR3, the DNA is TGTGCCAGCAGTGACGCCCCCGCGGTGCGACGTGGGACAGATACGCAGTATTTT. Its protein product is CASSDAPAVRRGTDTQYF.

V gene TRBV5-1 combines with J gene TRBJ2-1; 9 nucleotides line up with TRBD2. The CDR3 length is 18 residues. After removal of 2 bases from V and 2 bases from J, the junction contained 11 bases not matched to a gene. Germline V gene sequence: CDR1 SGHRS, CDR2 YFSETQ. The CDR3: CASSLSLAGVLPYNEQFF. The CDR3 region has the DNA TGCGCCAGCAGCTTAAGCTTAGCGGGAGTGTTGCCCTACAATGAGCAGTTCTTC.

The V gene is TRBV27, the J gene TRBJ1-1; 12 nucleotides agree with TRBD1. Germline CDR1 reads MNHEY; CDR2 reads SMNVEV (reference sequence). Trimming cost V 4 bases and J 5 bases; bases outside gene matches: 2. The length of the CDR3 is 14 residues. The CDR3 coding sequence is TGTGCCAGCAGTTGGGACAGGGGGCGAACTGAAGCTTTCTTT. Translated: CASSWDRGRTEAFF.

The rearrangement uses TRBV11-3 and TRBJ1-1; D not certain. Germline lookup yields CDR1 SGHNT and CDR2 YENEEA. The CDR3 length is 13 residues. Trimming left V 5 bases short and J 1 base short, with 8 bases between. The CDR3 DNA is TGTGCCAGCAGCCCAATACAGAACACTGAAGCTTTCTTT. Protein sequence: CASSPIQNTEAFF.

This clone was recorded a few times. CDR3 bases: TGCAGCGTTGTAGGGATCGGACAGGTATATGGCTACACCTTC. It translates to CSVVGIGQVYGYTF. The chain has TRBV29-1 and TRBJ1-2; TRBD1 matches at 7 bases. Germline lookup yields CDR1 SQVTM and CDR2 ANQGSEA. The CDR3 is 14 amino acids. V dropped 4 bases and J dropped 5; count of bases not matched to a gene: 10.